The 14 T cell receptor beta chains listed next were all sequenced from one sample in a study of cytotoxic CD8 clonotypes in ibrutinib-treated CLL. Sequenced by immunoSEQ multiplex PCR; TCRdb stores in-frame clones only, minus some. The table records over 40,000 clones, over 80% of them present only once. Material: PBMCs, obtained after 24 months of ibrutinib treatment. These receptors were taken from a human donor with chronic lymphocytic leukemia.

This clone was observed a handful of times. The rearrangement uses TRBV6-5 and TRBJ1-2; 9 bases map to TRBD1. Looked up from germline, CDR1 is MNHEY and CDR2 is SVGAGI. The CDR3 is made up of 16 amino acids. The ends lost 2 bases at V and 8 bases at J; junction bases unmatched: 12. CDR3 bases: TGTGCCAGCAGTTACCGGGGACAGGGAGGGTGGGGAGGCTACACCTTC. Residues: CASSYRGQGGWGGYTF.

CDR3 loop: CATRLETQYF. The CDR3 DNA reads as TGTGCCACAAGGCTAGAGACCCAGTACTTC. The chain combines TRBV7-7 with TRBJ2-5, with D unresolved. CDR3 length: 10 amino acids. V dropped 10 bases and J dropped 4 bases, with 7 bases sitting between them. CDR1 and CDR2 (germline): SSHAT, FNYEAQ (reference sequence).

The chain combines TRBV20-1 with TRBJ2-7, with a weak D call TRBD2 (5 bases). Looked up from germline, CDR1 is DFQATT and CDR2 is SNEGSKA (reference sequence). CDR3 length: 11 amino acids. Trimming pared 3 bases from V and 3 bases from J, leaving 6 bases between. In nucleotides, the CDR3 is TGCAGTGCTAGCGGGGTCTACGAGCAGTACTTC. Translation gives CSASGVYEQYF.

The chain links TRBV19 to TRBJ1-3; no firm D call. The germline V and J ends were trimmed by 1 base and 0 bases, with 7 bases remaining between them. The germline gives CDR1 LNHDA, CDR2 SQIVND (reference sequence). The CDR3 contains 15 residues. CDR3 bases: TGTGCCAGTAGTATAGTGTCGAGCTCTGGAAACACCATATATTTT. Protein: CASSIVSSSGNTIYF.

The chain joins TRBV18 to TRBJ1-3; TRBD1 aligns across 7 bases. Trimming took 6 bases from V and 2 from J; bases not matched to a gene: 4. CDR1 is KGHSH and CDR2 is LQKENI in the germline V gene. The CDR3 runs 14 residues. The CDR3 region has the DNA TGTGCCAGCTCGCCCAGGGGGACTGGAAACACCATATATTTT. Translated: CASSPRGTGNTIYF.

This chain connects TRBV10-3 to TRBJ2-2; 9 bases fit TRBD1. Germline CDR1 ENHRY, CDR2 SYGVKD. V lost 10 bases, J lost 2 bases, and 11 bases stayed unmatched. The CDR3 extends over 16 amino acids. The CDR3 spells CATSRDRVGNTGELFF. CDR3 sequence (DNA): TGTGCCACCTCCCGGGACAGGGTTGGCAACACCGGGGAGCTGTTTTTT.

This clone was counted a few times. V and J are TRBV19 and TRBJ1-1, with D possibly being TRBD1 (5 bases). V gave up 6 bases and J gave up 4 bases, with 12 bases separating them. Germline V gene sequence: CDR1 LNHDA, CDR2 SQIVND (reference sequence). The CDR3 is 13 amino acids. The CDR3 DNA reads TGTGCCAGTAGCCCCAAGGGGCCCACTGAAGCTTTCTTT. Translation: CASSPKGPTEAFF.

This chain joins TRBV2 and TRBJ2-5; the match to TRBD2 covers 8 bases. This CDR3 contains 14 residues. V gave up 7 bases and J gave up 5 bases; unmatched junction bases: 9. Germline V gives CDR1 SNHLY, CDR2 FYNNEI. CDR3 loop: CASILGLAGETQYF. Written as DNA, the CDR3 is TGTGCCAGCATACTAGGACTAGCCGGGGAGACCCAGTACTTC.

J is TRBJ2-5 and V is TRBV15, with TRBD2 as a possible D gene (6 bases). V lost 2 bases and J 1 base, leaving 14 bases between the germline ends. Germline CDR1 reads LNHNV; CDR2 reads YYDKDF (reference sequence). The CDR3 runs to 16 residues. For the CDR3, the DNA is TGTGCCACCAGCAGACAACTAGCAACAGTCCAAGAGACCCAGTACTTC. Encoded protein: CATSRQLATVQETQYF.

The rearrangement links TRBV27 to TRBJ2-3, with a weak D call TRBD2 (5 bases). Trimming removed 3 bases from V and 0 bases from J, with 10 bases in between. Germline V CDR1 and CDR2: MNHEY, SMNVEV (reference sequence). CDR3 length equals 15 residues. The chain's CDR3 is CASSLGWTSTDTQYF. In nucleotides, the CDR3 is TGTGCCAGCAGTTTGGGCTGGACTAGCACAGATACGCAGTATTTT.

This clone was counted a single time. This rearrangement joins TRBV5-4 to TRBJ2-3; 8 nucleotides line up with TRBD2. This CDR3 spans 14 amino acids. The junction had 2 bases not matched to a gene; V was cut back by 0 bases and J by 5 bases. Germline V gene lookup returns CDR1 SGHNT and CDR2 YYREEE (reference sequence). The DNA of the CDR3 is TGTGCCAGCAGCTTGGAGCGGGAGTTAGATACGCAGTATTTT. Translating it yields CASSLERELDTQYF.

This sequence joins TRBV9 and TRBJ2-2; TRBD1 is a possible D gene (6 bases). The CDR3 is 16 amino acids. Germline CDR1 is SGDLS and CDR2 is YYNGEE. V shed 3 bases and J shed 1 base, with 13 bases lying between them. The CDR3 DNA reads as TGTGCCAGCAGCGAACCCAGGGGCCAGAACACCGGGGAGCTGTTTTTT. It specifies CASSEPRGQNTGELFF. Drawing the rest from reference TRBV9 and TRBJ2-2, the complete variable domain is DSGVTQTPKHLITATGQRVTLRCSPRSGDLSVYWYQQSLDQGLQFLIQYYNGEERAKGNILERFSAQQFPDLHSELNLSSLELGDSALYFCASSEPRGQNTGELFFGEGSRLTVL.

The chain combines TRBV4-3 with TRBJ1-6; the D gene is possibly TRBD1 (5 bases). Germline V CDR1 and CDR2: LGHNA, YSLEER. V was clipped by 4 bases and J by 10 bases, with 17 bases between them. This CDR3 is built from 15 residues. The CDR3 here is CASSLNLGTGSPLHF. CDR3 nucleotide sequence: TGCGCCAGCAGCCTTAACTTAGGGACGGGCTCACCCCTCCACTTT.

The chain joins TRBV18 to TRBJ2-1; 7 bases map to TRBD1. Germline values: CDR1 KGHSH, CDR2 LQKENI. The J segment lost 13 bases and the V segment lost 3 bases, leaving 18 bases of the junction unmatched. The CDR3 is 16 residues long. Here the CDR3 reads CASSPMRDSRGLAQFF. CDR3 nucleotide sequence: TGTGCCAGCTCACCCATGAGGGACAGCAGGGGATTAGCCCAGTTCTTC.